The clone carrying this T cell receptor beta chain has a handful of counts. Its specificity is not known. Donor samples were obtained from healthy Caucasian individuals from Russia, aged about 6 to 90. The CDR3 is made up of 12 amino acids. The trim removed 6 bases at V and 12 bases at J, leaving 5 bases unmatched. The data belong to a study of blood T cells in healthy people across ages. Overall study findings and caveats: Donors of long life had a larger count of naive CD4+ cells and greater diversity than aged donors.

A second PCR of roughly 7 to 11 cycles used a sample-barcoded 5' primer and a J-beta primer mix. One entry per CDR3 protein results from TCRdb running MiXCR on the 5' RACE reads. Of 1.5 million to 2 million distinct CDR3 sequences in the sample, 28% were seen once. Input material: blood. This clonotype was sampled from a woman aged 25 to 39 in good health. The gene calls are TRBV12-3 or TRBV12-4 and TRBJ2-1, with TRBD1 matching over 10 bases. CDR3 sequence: CASSRDRGGQFF. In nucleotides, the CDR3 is TGTGCCAGCAGCAGGGACAGGGGTGGGCAGTTCTTC.